This TCR beta chain was sequenced in a study of blood T cell repertoires in COVID-19. Overall study context: Spain, Italy and the United States supplied samples that represented acute and convalescent COVID-19.

The assay was immunoSEQ multiplex PCR, and TCRdb's table has in-frame clones only and misses some. The data show just over 65,000 clones, around 92% seen once. This CDR3 region has 13 residues. V was pared by 7 bases and J by 6 bases, with 6 bases of the junction left unmatched. CDR1 MNHEY and CDR2 SVGAGI come from the germline V gene. This clonotype was obtained from a man between 60 and 70 years old with acute or convalescent COVID-19. What was sequenced was peripheral blood. J is TRBJ1-2 and V is TRBV6-5, with TRBD1 identical over 9 bases. CDR3: CASTPDRGNGYTF. The CDR3 nucleotides read TGTGCCAGCACCCCCGACAGGGGGAATGGCTACACCTTC.